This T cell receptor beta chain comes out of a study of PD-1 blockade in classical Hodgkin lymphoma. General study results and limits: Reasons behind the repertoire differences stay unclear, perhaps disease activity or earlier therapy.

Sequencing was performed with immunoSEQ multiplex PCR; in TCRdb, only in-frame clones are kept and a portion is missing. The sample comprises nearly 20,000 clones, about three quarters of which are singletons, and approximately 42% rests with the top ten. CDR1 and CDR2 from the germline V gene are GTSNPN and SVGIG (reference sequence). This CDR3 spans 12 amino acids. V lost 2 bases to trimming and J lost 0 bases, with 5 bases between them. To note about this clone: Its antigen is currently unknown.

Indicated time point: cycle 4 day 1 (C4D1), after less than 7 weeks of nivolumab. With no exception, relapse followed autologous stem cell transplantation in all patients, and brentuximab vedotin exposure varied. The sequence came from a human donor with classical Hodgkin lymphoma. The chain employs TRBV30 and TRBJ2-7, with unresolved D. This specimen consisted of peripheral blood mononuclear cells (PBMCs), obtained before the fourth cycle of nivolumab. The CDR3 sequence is CAWSISSYEQYF. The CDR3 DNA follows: TGTGCCTGGAGTATAAGCTCCTACGAGCAGTACTTC.